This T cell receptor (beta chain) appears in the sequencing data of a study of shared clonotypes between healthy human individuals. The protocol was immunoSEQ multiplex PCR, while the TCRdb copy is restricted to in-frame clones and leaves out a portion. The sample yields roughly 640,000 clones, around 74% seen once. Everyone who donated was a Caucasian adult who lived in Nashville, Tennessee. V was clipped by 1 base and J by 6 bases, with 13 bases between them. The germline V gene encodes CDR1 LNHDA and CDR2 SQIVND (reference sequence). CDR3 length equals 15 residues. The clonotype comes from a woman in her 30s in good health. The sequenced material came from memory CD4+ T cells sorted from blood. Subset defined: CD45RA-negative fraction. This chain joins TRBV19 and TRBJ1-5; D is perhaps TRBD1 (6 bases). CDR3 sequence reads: CASSIGVEGGQPQHF. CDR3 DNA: TGTGCCAGTAGTATAGGGGTTGAAGGGGGTCAGCCCCAGCATTTT.